Presented here are 28 T cell receptor beta chains from one specimen sequenced in a study of Tregs in tolerant kidney transplant recipients. TCRdb's copy holds only in-frame clones and misses some; the assay was immunoSEQ multiplex PCR. The listing records tens of thousands of clones. The specimen comprised CD4+ T cells from blood, sampled before the transplant. Source of these receptors: a human donor who received a combined kidney and bone marrow transplant.

Turning to this clone: The read falls 3 residues short of the CDR3 end, and the missing part is taken from the germline J gene. V and J are TRBV7-2 and TRBJ1-1; no clear D. The CDR3 is 13 residues long. Germline V gene data show CDR1 as SGHTA and CDR2 as FQGNSA. The V end was cut by 3 bases, the J end by 1 base, with 6 bases between. CDR3 loop: CASSFTRNTEAFF. Incomplete CDR3 DNA: TGTGCCAGCAGCTTCACTAGGAACACTGAA.

On this clone itself: Read data end 3 residues before the CDR3 end; the end is taken from the germline J gene. The chain couples TRBV19 to TRBJ1-2, with 9 positions matching TRBD1. The junction had 10 bases not matched to a gene; V was cut back by 10 bases and J by 4 bases. The V gene's germline CDR1 is LNHDA and CDR2 SQIVND (reference sequence). CDR3 length: 14 residues. The CDR3 is CATSRDRARYGYTF. CDR3 DNA (partial): TGTGCCACTTCGCGGGACAGGGCTCGCTATGGC.

In the case of this clone: The read is 3 residues too short to cover the CDR3 end, so that end is filled in from the germline J gene. The V gene is TRBV6-1, the J gene TRBJ1-4; 7 bases are shared with TRBD1. V shed 3 bases and J 10 bases; nucleotides not matched to a gene: 2. This CDR3 is built from 12 residues. The germline V gene has CDR1 MNHNS and CDR2 SASEGT. The DNA read from the CDR3 is TGTGCCAGCAGTGACCGACAGGGAAAA. Translating it yields CASSDRQGK. The full-length CDR3 reads as CASSDRQGKLFF.

On this clone itself: The read falls 3 residues short of the CDR3 end, and the missing part is taken from the germline J gene. The chain recombines TRBV6-4 with TRBJ1-3; D gene uncertain. CDR3 length: 15 amino acids. V gave up 5 bases and J gave up 0 bases, with 11 bases separating them. Per the germline V gene, CDR1 is MRHNA and CDR2 is SNTAGT. The CDR3 bases that were read are TGTGCCAGCAGTCCGTCATTCAGCTCTGGAAACACC. It is translated as CASSPSFSSGNT. The whole CDR3 sequence is CASSPSFSSGNTIYF.

About this clone: From the germline J gene comes the end of the CDR3, since the read stops 3 residues before it. The chain uses TRBV5-1 and TRBJ1-6; TRBD1 matches 9 bases. Per the germline V gene, CDR1 is SGHRS and CDR2 is YFSETQ. CDR3 length: 18 residues. The V segment lost 4 bases and the J segment 4 bases; nucleotides outside the gene matches: 12. The CDR3 sequence: CASSPSGTGNLYNSPLHF. Incomplete CDR3 DNA: TGCGCCAGCAGCCCATCCGGGACAGGGAACCTTTATAATTCACCC.

A word on this clone: The read halts 3 residues ahead of the CDR3 end, with the missing end drawn from the germline J gene. The chain recombines TRBV7-2 with TRBJ2-3; D remains ambiguous. This CDR3 comprises 14 residues. V dropped 3 bases and J dropped 4 bases, with 11 bases sitting between them. Germline lookup yields CDR1 SGHTA and CDR2 FQGNSA. The CDR3 loop reads CASSLATVADTQYF. The sequenced CDR3 bases are TGTGCCAGCAGCTTGGCGACTGTTGCAGATACG.

To note about this clone: The sequenced fragment ends 3 residues before the CDR3 boundary, so the rest is inferred from the germline J gene. This rearrangement joins TRBV10-1 to TRBJ2-2; D might be TRBD2 (5 bases). Per germline, CDR1 WNHNN and CDR2 SYGVQD (reference sequence). V was pared by 4 bases and J by 1 base, with 10 bases between. The CDR3 length is 15 residues. The CDR3 sequence: CASSATSGNTGELFF. The DNA read from the CDR3 is TGCGCCAGCAGTGCCACCAGCGGGAACACCGGGGAG.

As for this clone: The CDR3 end lies 3 residues beyond the end of the read and is filled in from the germline J gene. The chain carries TRBV11-2 and TRBJ2-7; no clear D. Trimming removed 2 bases from V and 6 bases from J, with 17 bases in between. The CDR3 loop spans 15 amino acids. The germline V gene encodes CDR1 SGHAT and CDR2 FQNNGV. The DNA read from the CDR3 is TGTGCCAGCAGCTTACAGGTATGGGCCTTGAGCGAG. Amino acid sequence: CASSLQVWALSE. The entire CDR3 protein is CASSLQVWALSEQYF.

As regards this clone: The DNA ends 3 residues before the CDR3 does, and the rest of the CDR3 is filled in from the germline J gene. The chain combines TRBV5-1 with TRBJ2-2, with 10 bases aligning to TRBD1. This CDR3 spans 15 amino acids. The trim removed 4 bases at V and 4 bases at J, leaving 4 bases unmatched. Germline CDR1 SGHRS, CDR2 YFSETQ. CDR3 DNA (partial): TGCGCCAGCAGCCGCGGGACAGGGGTCACCGGGGAG. It encodes CASSRGTGVTGE. The entire CDR3 protein reads CASSRGTGVTGELFF.

The CDR3 here is CASSLNRGGRETQYF. The DNA read from the CDR3 is TGTGCCAGCAGTCTAAACAGGGGGGGTCGGGAGACC. The chain employs TRBV7-9 and TRBJ2-5, with TRBD1 as a possible D gene (8 bases). The read ends 3 residues before the CDR3 terminus; that terminus is restored from the germline J gene. The germline V gene has CDR1 SEHNR and CDR2 FQNEAQ (reference sequence). The CDR3 spans 15 residues. Trimming took off 6 bases at V and 5 bases at J, with 19 bases between the two ends.

Note on this clone: The sequence runs out 3 residues before the end of the CDR3; the remainder is reconstructed from the germline J gene. The chain joins TRBV5-1 to TRBJ1-2, with TRBD1 matching 7 bases. The ends lost 0 bases at V and 7 bases at J; junction bases unmatched: 9. Per the germline V gene, CDR1 is SGHRS and CDR2 is YFSETQ. The length of the CDR3 is 15 residues. The DNA read from the CDR3 is TGCGCCAGCAGCTTGGCTACAGGGGCGGGCTCTGGC. Its translation is CASSLATGAGSG. Given in full, the CDR3 is CASSLATGAGSGYTF.

To note about this clone: The read finishes 3 residues shy of the CDR3 end, and the germline J gene is used to complete it. V usage is TRBV19 and J usage is TRBJ1-5; D call uncertain. This CDR3 region has 15 residues. Germline CDR1 is LNHDA and CDR2 is SQIVND (reference sequence). Trimming took off 1 base at V and 3 bases at J, with 10 bases between the two ends. CDR3 loop: CASSIGRIVNQPQHF. CDR3 DNA (partial): TGTGCCAGTAGTATAGGCAGGATCGTCAATCAGCCC.

In regard to this clone: Read data end 3 residues before the CDR3 end; the end is taken from the germline J gene. The chain recombines TRBV5-1 with TRBJ1-2; 8 positions agree with TRBD1. This CDR3 comprises 15 residues. Germline CDR1 and CDR2: SGHRS and YFSETQ. The V segment lost 3 bases and the J segment 2 bases; nucleotides outside the gene matches: 6. This chain's CDR3 is CASSYRQGPNYGYTF. The CDR3 bases that were read are TGCGCCAGCAGCTACCGACAGGGGCCCAACTATGGC.

The CDR3 reads CASSPRTGGYGYTF. CDR3 bases read: TGTGCCAGCAGCCCCCGGACAGGGGGATATGGC. The genes are TRBV7-6 and TRBJ1-2; 10 bases fit TRBD1. The read stops 3 residues short of the end of the CDR3; the missing end is completed from the germline J gene. The CDR3 length is 14 residues. The junction had 5 bases not matched to a gene; V was cut back by 5 bases and J by 5 bases. Germline V gene sequence: CDR1 SGHVS, CDR2 FNYEAQ.

A word on this clone: The CDR3 end lies 3 residues beyond the end of the read and is filled in from the germline J gene. The chain joins TRBV18 to TRBJ1-1, with D perhaps TRBD1 (5 bases). V lost 0 bases and J 0 bases, leaving 8 bases between the germline ends. The CDR3 runs to 15 residues. Germline lookup yields CDR1 KGHSH and CDR2 LQKENI. The CDR3 here is CASSPPTVMNTEAFF. The covered CDR3 bases are TGTGCCAGCTCACCACCGACAGTAATGAACACTGAA.

CDR3 bases read: TGCGCCAGCAGCTTGGAGGGGGTAGACAGC. This codes for CASSLEGVDS. The full CDR3 is CASSLEGVDSYTF. The gene calls are TRBV5-1 and TRBJ1-2, with D possibly being TRBD1 (6 bases). The read finishes 3 residues shy of the CDR3 end, and the germline J gene is used to complete it. This CDR3 is 13 amino acids long. Germline V gene data show CDR1 as SGHRS and CDR2 as YFSETQ.

As for this clone: The CDR3 end lies 3 residues beyond the end of the read and is filled in from the germline J gene. The V call is TRBV5-6, the J call TRBJ1-2; D ambiguous. CDR3 length equals 13 residues. V dropped 2 bases and J dropped 2 bases, with 7 bases sitting between them. CDR1 is SGHDT, CDR2 YYEEEE, per germline. CDR3 bases read: TGTGCCAGCAGCTTCCCAGGCAACTATGGC. Translating gives CASSFPGNYG. The whole CDR3 reads CASSFPGNYGYTF.

CDR3 in amino acids: CASSAGGNTEAFF. Incomplete CDR3 DNA: TGTGCCAGCTCAGCAGGTGGGAACACTGAA. The chain employs TRBV18 and TRBJ1-1; no reliable D call. The read falls 3 residues short of the CDR3 end, and the missing part is taken from the germline J gene. This CDR3 is built from 13 residues. Germline loops: CDR1 KGHSH, CDR2 LQKENI. Trimming took 5 bases from V and 1 from J, leaving 8 bases between them.

As to this clone: The read terminates 3 residues ahead of where the CDR3 ends, so the germline J gene completes it. The J gene is TRBJ2-3, the V gene TRBV6-2 or TRBV6-3, with D uncertain. The CDR3 contains 13 residues. CDR1 is MNHEY and CDR2 is SVGEGT in the germline V gene. V was pared by 4 bases and J by 6 bases, with 11 bases between. The DNA read from the CDR3 is TGTGCCAGCAGTTTTACTATATTCGATACG. Protein: CASSFTIFDT. In full, the CDR3 is CASSFTIFDTQYF.

Comment on this clone: The DNA ends 3 residues before the CDR3 does, and the rest of the CDR3 is filled in from the germline J gene. The gene calls are TRBV5-6 and TRBJ2-2, with 7 positions matching TRBD1. Germline V CDR1 and CDR2: SGHDT, YYEEEE. The V gene end was trimmed by 4 bases and the J gene end by 5 bases; junction bases not matched to a gene: 8. The CDR3 covers 15 residues. CDR3 protein: CASSTGAQRTGELFF. CDR3 DNA (partial): TGTGCCAGCAGCACAGGGGCCCAGCGGACCGGGGAG.

CDR3: CASSEVYGGPGTQYF. The CDR3 DNA, read in part, is TGTGCCAGCAGTGAAGTTTATGGGGGCCCCGGGACC. This chain uses TRBV6-1 with TRBJ2-5; D is possibly TRBD1 (6 bases). The read stops 3 residues short of the end of the CDR3; the missing end is completed from the germline J gene. Germline V gene data show CDR1 as MNHNS and CDR2 as SASEGT. Trimming removed 1 base at V and 7 bases at J, with 16 bases between. This CDR3 comprises 15 residues.

As regards this clone: The read ends 3 residues before the CDR3 terminus; that terminus is restored from the germline J gene. The chain links TRBV10-3 to TRBJ2-2; maybe TRBD2 (5 bases). Per the germline V gene, CDR1 is ENHRY and CDR2 is SYGVKD. Trimming left V 8 bases short and J 8 bases short, with 9 bases between. This CDR3 is built from 11 residues. The CDR3 DNA, read in part, is TGTGCCATCCAGAGGGCAGGGGAG. Translation: CAIQRAGE. In full, the CDR3 is CAIQRAGELFF.

To note about this clone: The read comes to an end 3 residues before the CDR3 does, leaving the germline J gene to fill in the end. The chain carries TRBV29-1 and TRBJ1-1, with 7 nucleotides matching TRBD1. Germline values: CDR1 SQVTM, CDR2 ANQGSEA. The CDR3 is 13 amino acids. This CDR3 is CSVENTRDRHAFF. The sequenced part of the CDR3 DNA is TGCAGCGTTGAAAACACTCGGGACAGACAT.

Notes on this clone: The read is 3 residues too short to cover the CDR3 end, so that end is filled in from the germline J gene. V gene TRBV7-2 combines with J gene TRBJ2-1; D is possibly TRBD2 (6 bases). The V end lost 4 bases, the J end lost 8 bases, and 15 bases lay between the germline ends. The CDR3 spans 14 residues. Germline V gives CDR1 SGHTA, CDR2 FQGNSA. The CDR3 is CASSWAGRSDEQFF. Partial CDR3 DNA: TGTGCCAGCAGCTGGGCAGGGAGGTCGGATGAG.

Concerning this clone: The missing CDR3 end, 3 residues past where the read stops, is filled in from the germline J gene. This rearrangement joins TRBV2 to TRBJ1-2; D call uncertain. The CDR3 extends over 14 amino acids. Trimming shortened V by 6 bases and J by 6 bases, and 17 bases separated the two germline ends. Germline loops: CDR1 SNHLY, CDR2 FYNNEI. CDR3: CASRTRGQDHGYTF. The DNA read from the CDR3 is TGTGCCAGCAGGACCCGCGGGCAGGACCATGGC.

A word on this clone: The CDR3 extends 3 residues past the end of the read, so its final part is completed from the germline J gene. The V and J genes are TRBV30 and TRBJ1-5; D may be TRBD1 (6 bases). V was cut by 1 base and J by 6 bases, with 13 bases left in between. The germline V gene encodes CDR1 GTSNPN and CDR2 SVGIG (reference sequence). This CDR3 spans 14 amino acids. The CDR3 reads CAWSGPGATQPQHF. Partial CDR3 DNA: TGTGCCTGGAGTGGCCCAGGGGCGACTCAGCCC.

A note on this clone: The CDR3 extends 3 residues past the end of the read, so its final part is completed from the germline J gene. The chain combines TRBV30 with TRBJ1-4; TRBD1 aligns across 11 bases. Germline CDR1 GTSNPN, CDR2 SVGIG (reference sequence). V lost 3 bases and J lost 7; bases outside the gene matches: 10. This CDR3 region has 16 residues. CDR3 bases read: TGTGCCTGGAGCCCGATCCGGACAGGGGGCGTTGAAAAA. Translating gives CAWSPIRTGGVEK. The CDR3 as a whole reads CAWSPIRTGGVEKLFF.

In the case of this clone: The read terminates 3 residues before the CDR3 end, so the remaining end is supplied by the germline J gene. The V and J genes are TRBV18 and TRBJ2-3, with D possibly matching TRBD2 (6 bases). Between the trimmed V and J ends, which lost 1 base and 4 bases, there was a span of 12 bases. CDR1 and CDR2 (germline): KGHSH, LQKENI. This CDR3 region has 15 residues. The CDR3 protein is CASSPLGGIADTQYF. The sequenced part of the CDR3 DNA is TGTGCCAGCTCACCACTCGGCGGGATCGCAGATACG.